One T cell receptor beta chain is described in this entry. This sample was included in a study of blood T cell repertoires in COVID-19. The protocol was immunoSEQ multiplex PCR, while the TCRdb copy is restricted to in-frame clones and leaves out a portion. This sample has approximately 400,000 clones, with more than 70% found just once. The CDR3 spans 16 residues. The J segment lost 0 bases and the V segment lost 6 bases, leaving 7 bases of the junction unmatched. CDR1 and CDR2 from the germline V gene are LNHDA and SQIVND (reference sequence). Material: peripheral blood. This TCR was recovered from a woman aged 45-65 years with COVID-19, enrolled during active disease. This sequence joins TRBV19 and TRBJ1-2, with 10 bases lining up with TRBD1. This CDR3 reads CASSPGQGPTNYGYTF. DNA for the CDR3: TGTGCCAGTAGCCCGGGACAGGGGCCGACTAACTATGGCTACACCTTC.